The sequence of this T cell receptor (beta chain) was determined in a study of Ad26.COV2.S vaccination and SARS-CoV-2 variants. For the study at large: In the COV1001 trial, the donor was in the Ad26.COV2.S arm.

Overall study findings and caveats: Measurements of TCR breadth and depth may have given underestimates of the total T cell responses. Considerable breadth of spike-specific CD8+ and CD4+ T cell responses has reportedly been documented following vaccination.

Treatment noted: roughly 19 received Ad26.COV2.S at low or high dose, single or two shots; about 5 received placebo; per-sample allocation not given. The study sampled participants on day 63 after the first vaccine or placebo injection. The individual, an adult aged 18-55 years, was a donor in Boston. This clone was seen only once. Its cognate antigen is unknown. Trimming removed 0 bases from V and 6 bases from J; junction bases left unmatched: 2. Germline values: CDR1 SGHDT, CDR2 YYEEEE. The CDR3 has 13 residues. Here immunoSEQ multiplex PCR was the method, and the copy in TCRdb shows in-frame clones only, minus some. Of about 400,000 clones listed, about 89% are singletons.

The rearrangement uses TRBV5-6 and TRBJ1-1; 7 bases are shared with TRBD1. This TCR was sampled from a person aged 18-60 years who received the Ad26.COV2.S COVID-19 vaccine or a placebo. Sequenced material: peripheral blood, taken in a trial of Ad26.COV2.S vaccine versus placebo. The CDR3 sequence: CASSLVQGAEAFF. The DNA for the CDR3 is TGTGCCAGCAGCTTGGTCCAGGGGGCTGAAGCTTTCTTT.